This T cell receptor (beta chain) was found in a study of shared clonotypes between healthy human individuals. This table comes from immunoSEQ multiplex PCR, and its TCRdb copy is limited to in-frame clones, with some not included. The sample carries roughly 2,500,000 clones, 93% recorded once. V was pared by 3 bases and J by 3 bases, with 5 bases of the junction left unmatched. The CDR3 is made up of 14 amino acids. Germline-derived CDR1 and CDR2 are KGHSH and LQKENI. Among the donors, all were Caucasian adults who lived in Nashville, Tennessee. The sequence derives from a young man in good health. Some clones in this sample may be carry-over from other donors' samples. The sample comprised naive CD4+ T cells from PBMCs. Subset described: CD45RA+ positively selected. This chain uses TRBV18 with TRBJ2-7; 7 bases match TRBD1. CDR3 DNA: TGTGCCAGCTCACCGCAGGGGGATCTCTACGAGCAGTACTTC. Translation: CASSPQGDLYEQYF.